This T cell receptor beta chain was identified during a study of T cells in Graves' hyperthyroidism and ophthalmopathy. Study information: Peripheral blood was secured at the point of initial diagnosis, before any treatment. Whole-study results and caveats: Using 13 V-J features, a model discriminated ophthalmopathy from stable hyperthyroidism.

Researchers amplified the TCR beta CDR3 regions from RNA transcripts. TCR CDR3 regions were first amplified by RT-PCR with HTBI primers. Each CDR3 protein is one row after TCRdb ran MiXCR on the multiplex PCR reads. The sample consists of about 330,000 distinct CDR3 sequences, roughly 15% of them appearing once. With duration under 3 months, ophthalmopathy was active: Clinical Activity Score at least 3, NOSPECS at least 4. Diagnoses rested on clinical symptoms, serum thyroxine and TRAb, thyroid ultrasound and orbital computed tomography. This clonotype has at least ten counts. Antigen specificity is unknown. The TCR comes from a woman aged 40 to 49 with Graves' ophthalmopathy. The sequenced material came from blood.

CDR3 in amino acids: CAIRSPGQGGEQYF. The CDR3 nucleotides read TGTGCCATCAGATCGCCGGGACAGGGAGGCGAGCAGTACTTC. The V and J genes are TRBV10-3 and TRBJ2-7, with 9 nucleotides matching TRBD1. CDR3 size: 14 residues. With 6 bases clipped from V and 6 bases from J, the junction kept 9 bases outside the gene matches. Germline V CDR1 and CDR2: ENHRY, SYGVKD.